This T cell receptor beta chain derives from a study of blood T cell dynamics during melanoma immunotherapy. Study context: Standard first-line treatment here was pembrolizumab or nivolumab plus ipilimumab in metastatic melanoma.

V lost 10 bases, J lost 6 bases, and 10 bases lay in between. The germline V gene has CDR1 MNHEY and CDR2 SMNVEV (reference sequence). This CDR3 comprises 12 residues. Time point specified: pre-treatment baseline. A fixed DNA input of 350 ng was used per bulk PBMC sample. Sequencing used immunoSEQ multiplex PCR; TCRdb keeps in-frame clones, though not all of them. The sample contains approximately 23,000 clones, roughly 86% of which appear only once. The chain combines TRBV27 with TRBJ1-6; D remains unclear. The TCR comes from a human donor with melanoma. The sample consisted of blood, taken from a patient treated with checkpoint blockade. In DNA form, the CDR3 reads TGTGCCACCTCGGATCTTAATTCACCCCTCCACTTT. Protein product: CATSDLNSPLHF.